The clone carrying this T cell receptor beta chain was seen a single time. Antigen: not known. The data belong to a study of cytomegalovirus exposure and HLA in healthy donors. Study at large: An earlier analysis found 117 million unique TCR beta sequences from roughly 170 million T cells. Study results and limitations: 150 or so TCR beta chains were listed as cytomegalovirus-associated. Productive rates of about 87% or about 30% were seen for most TCR beta V segments in an earlier analysis. What was likely a sequencing artifact was a cluster of highly shared sequence variants.

Germline V gene data show CDR1 as LGHNA and CDR2 as YNFKEQ. CDR3 length equals 16 residues. The trim removed 1 base at V and 8 bases at J, leaving 10 bases unmatched. With 60 Vbeta and 13 Jbeta primers, the PCR was carried out. Profiling relied on immunoSEQ multiplex PCR, and the TCRdb table lists in-frame clones only, not all of them. The repertoire holds around 170,000 clones, with about 72% as singletons. The sequence derives from a girl under 18 in good health and CMV-seronegative. This sequence joins TRBV4-2 and TRBJ2-3, with 9 bases matching TRBD2. The sequenced sample was PBMCs. This CDR3 is CASSQGLAGYRVTQYF. Here the CDR3 DNA reads TGTGCCAGCAGCCAAGGTCTAGCGGGGTACCGAGTTACGCAGTATTTT.